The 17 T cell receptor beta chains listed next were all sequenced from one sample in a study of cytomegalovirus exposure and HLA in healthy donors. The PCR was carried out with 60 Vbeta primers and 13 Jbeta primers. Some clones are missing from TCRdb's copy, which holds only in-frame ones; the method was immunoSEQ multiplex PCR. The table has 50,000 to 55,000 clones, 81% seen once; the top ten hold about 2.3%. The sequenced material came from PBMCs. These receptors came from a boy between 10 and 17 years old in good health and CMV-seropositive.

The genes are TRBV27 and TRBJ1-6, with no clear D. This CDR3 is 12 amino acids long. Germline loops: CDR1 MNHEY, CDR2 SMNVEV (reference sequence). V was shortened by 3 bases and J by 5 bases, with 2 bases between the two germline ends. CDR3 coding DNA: TGTGCCAGCAGTTTTAATAATTCACCCCTCCACTTT. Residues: CASSFNNSPLHF.

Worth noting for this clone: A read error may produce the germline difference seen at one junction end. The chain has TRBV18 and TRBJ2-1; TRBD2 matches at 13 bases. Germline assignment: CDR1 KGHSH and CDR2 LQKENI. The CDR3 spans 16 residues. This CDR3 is CTSSPPGLAGSGEQFF. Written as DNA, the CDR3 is TGTACCAGCTCACCTCCGGGACTAGCGGGGTCTGGTGAGCAGTTCTTC.

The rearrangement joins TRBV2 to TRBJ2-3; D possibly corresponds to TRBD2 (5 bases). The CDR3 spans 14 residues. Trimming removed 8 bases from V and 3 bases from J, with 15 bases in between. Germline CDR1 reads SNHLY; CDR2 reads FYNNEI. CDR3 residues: CASVWSGTTDTQYF. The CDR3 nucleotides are TGTGCCAGCGTTTGGAGCGGAACAACAGATACGCAGTATTTT.

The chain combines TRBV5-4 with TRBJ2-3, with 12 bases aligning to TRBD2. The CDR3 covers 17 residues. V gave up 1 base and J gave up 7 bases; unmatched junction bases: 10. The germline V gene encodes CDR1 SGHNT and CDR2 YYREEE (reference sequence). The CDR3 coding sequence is TGTGCCAGCAGCTTGCCCATCCTAGCGGGGGGGCCGCATACGCAGTATTTT. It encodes CASSLPILAGGPHTQYF.

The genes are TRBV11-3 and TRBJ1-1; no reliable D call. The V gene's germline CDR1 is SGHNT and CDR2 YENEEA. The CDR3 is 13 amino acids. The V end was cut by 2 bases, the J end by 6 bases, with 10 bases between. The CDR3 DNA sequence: TGTGCCAGCAGCTTAACAACCATTGCTGAAGCTTTCTTT. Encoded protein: CASSLTTIAEAFF.

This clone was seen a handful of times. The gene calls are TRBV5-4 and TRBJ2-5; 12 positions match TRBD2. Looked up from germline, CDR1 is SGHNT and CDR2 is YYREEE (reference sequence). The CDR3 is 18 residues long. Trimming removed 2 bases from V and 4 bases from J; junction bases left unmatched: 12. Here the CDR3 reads CASSFRASGGANRETQYF. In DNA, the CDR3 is TGTGCCAGCAGCTTCCGGGCTAGCGGGGGGGCAAATAGAGAGACCCAGTACTTC.

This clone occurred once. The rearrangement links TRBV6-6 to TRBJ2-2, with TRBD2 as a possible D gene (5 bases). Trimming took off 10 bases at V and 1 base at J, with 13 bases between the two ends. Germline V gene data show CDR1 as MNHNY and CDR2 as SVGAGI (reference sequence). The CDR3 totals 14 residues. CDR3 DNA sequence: TGTGCCACTACGGGAACAGTGAACACCGGGGAGCTGTTTTTT. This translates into CATTGTVNTGELFF.

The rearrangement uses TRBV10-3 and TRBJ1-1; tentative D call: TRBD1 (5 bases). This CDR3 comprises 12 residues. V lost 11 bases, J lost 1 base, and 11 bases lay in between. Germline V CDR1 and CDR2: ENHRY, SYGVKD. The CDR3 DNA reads TGTGCCGTAGGCGGGGGGAACACTGAAGCTTTCTTT. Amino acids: CAVGGGNTEAFF.

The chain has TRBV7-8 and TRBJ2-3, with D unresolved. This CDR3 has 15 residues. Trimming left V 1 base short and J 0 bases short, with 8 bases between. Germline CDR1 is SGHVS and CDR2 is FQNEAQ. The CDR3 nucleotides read TGTGCCAGCAGCTTAGTTCTGACTAGCACAGATACGCAGTATTTT. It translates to CASSLVLTSTDTQYF. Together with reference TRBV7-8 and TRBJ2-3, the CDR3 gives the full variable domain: GAGVSQSPRYKVAKRGQDVALRCDPISGHVSLFWYQQALGQGPEFLTYFQNEAQLDKSGLPSDRFFAERPEGSVSTLKIQRTQQEDSAVYLCASSLVLTSTDTQYFGPGTRLTVL.

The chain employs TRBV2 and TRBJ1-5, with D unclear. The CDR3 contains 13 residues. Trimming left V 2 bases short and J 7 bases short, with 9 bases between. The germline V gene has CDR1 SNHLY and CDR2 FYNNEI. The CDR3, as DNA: TGTGCCAGCAGTGAACTGGGCAGGCAGCCCCAGCATTTT. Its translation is CASSELGRQPQHF. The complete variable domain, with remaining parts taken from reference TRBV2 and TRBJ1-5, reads EPEVTQTPSHQVTQMGQEVILRCVPISNHLYFYWYRQILGQKVEFLVSFYNNEISEKSEIFDDQFSVERPDGSNFTLKIRSTKLEDSAMYFCASSELGRQPQHFGDGTRLSIL.

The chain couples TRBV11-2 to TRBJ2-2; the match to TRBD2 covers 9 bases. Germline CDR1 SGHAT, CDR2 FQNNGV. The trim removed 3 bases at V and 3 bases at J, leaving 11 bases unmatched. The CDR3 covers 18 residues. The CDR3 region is CASSFIRGGAIDTGELFF. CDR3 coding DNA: TGTGCCAGCAGCTTTATACGCGGGGGGGCGATTGACACCGGGGAGCTGTTTTTT.

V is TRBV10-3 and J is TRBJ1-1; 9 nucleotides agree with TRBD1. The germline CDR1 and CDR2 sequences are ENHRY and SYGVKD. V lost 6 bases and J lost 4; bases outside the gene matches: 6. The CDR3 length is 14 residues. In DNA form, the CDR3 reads TGTGCCATCAGCACCGGGACAGGGCCCACTGAAGCTTTCTTT. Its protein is CAISTGTGPTEAFF.

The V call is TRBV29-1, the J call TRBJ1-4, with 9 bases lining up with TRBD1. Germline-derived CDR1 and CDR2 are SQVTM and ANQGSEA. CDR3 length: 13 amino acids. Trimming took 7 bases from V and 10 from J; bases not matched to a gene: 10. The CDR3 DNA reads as TGCAGCGCTACCGGGACAGGGAGAGCAAAACTGTTTTTT. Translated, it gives CSATGTGRAKLFF. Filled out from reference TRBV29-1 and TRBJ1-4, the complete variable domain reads SAVISQKPSRDICQRGTSLTIQCQVDSQVTMMFWYRQQPGQSLTLIATANQGSEATYESGFVIDKFPISRPNLTFSTLTVSNMSPEDSSIYLCSATGTGRAKLFFGSGTQLSVL.

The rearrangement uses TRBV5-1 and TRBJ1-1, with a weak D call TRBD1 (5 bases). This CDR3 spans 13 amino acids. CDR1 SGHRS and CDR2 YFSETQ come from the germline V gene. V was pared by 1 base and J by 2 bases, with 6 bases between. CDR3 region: CASSLTGNTEAFF. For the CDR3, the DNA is TGCGCCAGCAGCTTGACAGGAAACACTGAAGCTTTCTTT.

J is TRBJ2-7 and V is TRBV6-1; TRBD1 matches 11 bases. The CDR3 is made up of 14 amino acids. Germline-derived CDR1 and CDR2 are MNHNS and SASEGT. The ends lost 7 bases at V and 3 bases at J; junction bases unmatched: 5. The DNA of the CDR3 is TGTGCCAGCATTATGGACAGGGGGCGCTACGAGCAGTACTTC. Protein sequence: CASIMDRGRYEQYF.

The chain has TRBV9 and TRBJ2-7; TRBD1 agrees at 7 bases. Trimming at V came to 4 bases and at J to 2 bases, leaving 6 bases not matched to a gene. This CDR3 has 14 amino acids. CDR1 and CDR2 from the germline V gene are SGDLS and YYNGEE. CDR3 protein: CASSPRGSTYEQYF. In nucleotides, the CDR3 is TGTGCCAGCAGCCCCAGGGGGTCAACCTACGAGCAGTACTTC.

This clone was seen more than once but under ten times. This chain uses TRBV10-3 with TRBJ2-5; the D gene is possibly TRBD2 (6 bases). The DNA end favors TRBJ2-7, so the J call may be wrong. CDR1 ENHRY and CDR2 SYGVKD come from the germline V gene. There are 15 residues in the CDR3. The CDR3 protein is CAISGGDAVSYEQYF. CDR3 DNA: TGTGCCATCAGTGGGGGGGACGCCGTCTCCTACGAGCAGTACTTC.